This T cell receptor (beta chain) appears in the sequencing data of a study of OX40 agonist ivuxolimab in advanced cancers. A note on the overall study: The costimulatory receptor OX40 (CD134) was targeted by ivuxolimab, a fully human IgG2 agonistic monoclonal antibody. Among the approximately 50 dose-escalation patients, some 20 had hepatocellular carcinoma, some 15 melanoma, 9 renal cell carcinoma and 9 head and neck cancer. The point of sequencing TCRbeta in the periphery was to test whether ivuxolimab changed TCR sequence diversity and drove clonal T-cell expansion. Patients were allowed to have had prior anti-PD-1, anti-PD-L1 or anti-CTLA-4 therapy, and around 41% of the dose-escalation patients had previously received checkpoint inhibitors. The monotherapy dose-escalation portion (N of about 50 patients) of the phase I ivuxolimab trial is reported in the paper. Intravenous ivuxolimab was administered to patients every 2 weeks at six dose levels: 0.01, 0.1, 0.3, 1.5, 3 and 10 mg/kg. Partial responses occurred in three dose-escalation patients: two with cutaneous melanoma and one with hepatocellular carcinoma. The dose-escalation cohort was roughly 83% male with a mean age of approximately 59 years, ranging from roughly 23 to 79.

Points the paper makes about the study in general: Clonal expansion of both CD4+ and CD8+ blood T cells was observed from baseline to week 6 at doses 0.1 to 3.0 mg/kg. In partial responders in the 0.1-3.0 mg/kg groups, normalized peripheral clonal expansion was found to be among the lowest, especially among CD8+ T cells. After ivuxolimab, more expanded clones were found on average in CD8+ T cells than in CD4+ T cells. Which antigens the clonally expanded peripheral T cells were specific for was not determined. Low levels of normalized T-cell clonal expansion were also shown by some nonresponding patients.

As concerns this clone: The antigen it recognizes is unknown. The DNA is omitted, as the CDR3 cannot be located on it reliably, and the CDR3 follows TCRdb's listing.

Including cysteine and phenylalanine, the CDR3 has 16 amino acids. Looking up the germline V gene yields CDR1 SGHTA and CDR2 FQGTGA. Genomic DNA was isolated from the sorted cells so that the TCRbeta CDR3 region could be sequenced. TCRbeta CDR3 regions were sequenced using the immunoSEQ Assay. TCRdb provides this immuneACCESS table in a form limited to in-frame rearrangements. Some clones are lacking; in checked studies, under half of them reflect an unresolved V gene, and why the rest are absent is not known. This sample comprises tens of thousands of clones, approximately 90% of them detected only once. The top ten constitute roughly 1.9% of the sample. The trial excluded patients who had a history of autoimmune disease or were on systemic immunosuppression. Peripheral blood for TCR sequencing was collected from all dose cohorts at baseline, on cycle 4 day 1, and on cycle 7 day 1. The samples were drawn from a first-in-human, open-label, multicenter phase I dose-escalation trial of ivuxolimab. The trial enrolled adults with locally advanced or metastatic head and neck squamous cell, hepatocellular, melanoma or renal cell carcinoma. CD4+ and CD8+ T cells were sorted separately from peripheral blood before TCR sequencing.

The source of this sequence is an adult with an advanced solid tumor such as melanoma, head and neck, liver or kidney cancer. The V and J genes are TRBV7-3 and TRBJ2-7; TRBD1 is the table's D call and was not checked against the DNA. The sequences come from CD4+ or CD8+ T cells sorted from blood, collected in a trial of the OX40 agonist ivuxolimab. Here the CDR3 is given as CASSFGPGAVPYEQYF.